This is a list of T cell receptor beta chains from one sample in a study of blood T cell repertoires in COVID-19. The table came from immunoSEQ multiplex PCR; TCRdb's copy has only in-frame clones and leaves some out. The table lists 85,000 to 90,000 clones, over 80% of them singletons, with 1.1% in the top ten. Material: peripheral blood. The receptors stem from a human donor in a cohort sampled during active COVID-19. The CDR3 runs from the conserved cysteine through the conserved F or W. Fields, in order: J gene, V gene, D gene, clone size, CDR3 DNA, CDR3 protein. The D gene is left open where the match is weak. Some rows have no size entry. The others give once, few or many, or a class for an expanded clone.

J gene: TRBJ2-3; V gene: TRBV10-3; D gene: .; clone size: .; CDR3 DNA: TGTGCCATCAGTGAGTCGATGGGCCGGGGGAACACAGATACGCAGTATTTT; CDR3 protein: CAISESMGRGNTDTQYF
J gene: TRBJ1-2; V gene: TRBV18; D gene: .; clone size: .; CDR3 DNA: TGTGCCAGCTCACCCTCCTCGACAGGCGACTATGGCTACACCTTC; CDR3 protein: CASSPSSTGDYGYTF
J gene: TRBJ1-3; V gene: TRBV28; D gene: TRBD1; clone size: .; CDR3 DNA: TGTGCCACTACCCAGGGGGCTGGAAACACCATATATTTT; CDR3 protein: CATTQGAGNTIYF
J gene: TRBJ2-2; V gene: TRBV7-3; D gene: .; clone size: .; CDR3 DNA: TGTGCCAGCAGCCCCGGGGTCGTGGGTATCGGGGAGCTGTTTTTT; CDR3 protein: CASSPGVVGIGELFF
J gene: TRBJ1-2; V gene: TRBV5-4; D gene: TRBD1; clone size: .; CDR3 DNA: TGTGCCAGCAGCAGCGACAGGGGCCGCTATGGCTACACCTTC; CDR3 protein: CASSSDRGRYGYTF
J gene: TRBJ2-1; V gene: TRBV2; D gene: .; clone size: .; CDR3 DNA: TGTGCCAGCAGTGAAGCGGCCGGTGGCGCCGCAACAGTCAATGAGCAGTTCTTC; CDR3 protein: CASSEAAGGAATVNEQFF
J gene: TRBJ1-1; V gene: TRBV30; D gene: .; clone size: .; CDR3 DNA: TGTGCCTGGAGTGTTTCGGACACTGAAGCTTTCTTT; CDR3 protein: CAWSVSDTEAFF
J gene: TRBJ2-1; V gene: TRBV10-1; D gene: .; clone size: few; CDR3 DNA: TGCGCCAGCAGTGAGTCGGGGCGGGGGCAAAGGGATGAGCAGTTCTTC; CDR3 protein: CASSESGRGQRDEQFF
J gene: TRBJ2-7; V gene: TRBV5-1; D gene: TRBD2; clone size: .; CDR3 DNA: TGCGCCAGCAAGGAGACAGGGACTAGCGGGTACGAGCAGTACTTC; CDR3 protein: CASKETGTSGYEQYF
J gene: TRBJ2-1; V gene: TRBV27; D gene: TRBD2; clone size: .; CDR3 DNA: TGTGCCAGCAGTTCGCTAGCGGGAAGGGGCAATGAGCAGTTCTTC; CDR3 protein: CASSSLAGRGNEQFF
J gene: TRBJ2-1; V gene: TRBV7-5; D gene: .; clone size: .; CDR3 DNA: TGTGCCAGAAGCTTAGGGGACTACGTCTACAATGAGCAGTTCTTC; CDR3 protein: CARSLGDYVYNEQFF
J gene: TRBJ1-6; V gene: TRBV21-1; D gene: .; clone size: .; CDR3 DNA: TGTGCCAGCAGCAAGGATAGGGCTAGGCTGCGGAGGTCACCCCTCCACTTT; CDR3 protein: CASSKDRARLRRSPLHF
J gene: TRBJ2-1; V gene: TRBV28; D gene: TRBD2; clone size: .; CDR3 DNA: TGTGCCAGCAGACCGAACGGACTAGCGGTCTACAATGAGCAGTTCTTC; CDR3 protein: CASRPNGLAVYNEQFF
J gene: TRBJ1-1; V gene: TRBV6-1; D gene: .; clone size: .; CDR3 DNA: TGTGCCAGCAGTGACCTTCGTGGGAGCACTGAAGCTTTCTTT; CDR3 protein: CASSDLRGSTEAFF
J gene: TRBJ2-7; V gene: TRBV11-2; D gene: TRBD2; clone size: .; CDR3 DNA: TGTGCCAGCAGCTTCGAAGCGGGAGGGCCATACGAGCAGTACTTC; CDR3 protein: CASSFEAGGPYEQYF
J gene: TRBJ1-4; V gene: TRBV28; D gene: TRBD1; clone size: .; CDR3 DNA: TGTGCCAGCAGTCCTCCGGGACAGGGAGGCGAAAAACTGTTTTTT; CDR3 protein: CASSPPGQGGEKLFF
J gene: TRBJ1-6; V gene: TRBV3-1/TRBV3-2; D gene: .; clone size: .; CDR3 DNA: TGTGCCAGCAGCCCTTTGGGTCTCCGGGGAGGTTCACCCCTCCACTTT; CDR3 protein: CASSPLGLRGGSPLHF
J gene: TRBJ1-2; V gene: TRBV28; D gene: TRBD1; clone size: .; CDR3 DNA: TGTGCCAGCAGTCCCGGACAGGGCACTTGGATAGATGGCTACACCTTC; CDR3 protein: CASSPGQGTWIDGYTF
J gene: TRBJ2-1; V gene: TRBV15; D gene: .; clone size: .; CDR3 DNA: TGTGCCACCAGCAGAGATCGGGGGAATGAGCAGTTCTTC; CDR3 protein: CATSRDRGNEQFF
J gene: TRBJ2-1; V gene: TRBV4-1; D gene: TRBD2; clone size: .; CDR3 DNA: TGCGCCAGCAGCCAAGTCGACATGGGGCTAGCGGGAGGAAATGAGCAGTTCTTC; CDR3 protein: CASSQVDMGLAGGNEQFF
J gene: TRBJ2-7; V gene: TRBV12-3/TRBV12-4; D gene: .; clone size: .; CDR3 DNA: TGTGCCAGCACCCCGAACTGGTCCTACGAGCAGTACTTC; CDR3 protein: CASTPNWSYEQYF
J gene: TRBJ1-2; V gene: TRBV6-5; D gene: TRBD1; clone size: .; CDR3 DNA: TGTGCCAGCAGTTCCTCATATCGACAGGGTGGCTACACCTTC; CDR3 protein: CASSSSYRQGGYTF
J gene: TRBJ2-1; V gene: TRBV5-8; D gene: .; clone size: few; CDR3 DNA: TGTGCCAGCAGCTTGCATAATGAGCAGTTCTTC; CDR3 protein: CASSLHNEQFF
J gene: TRBJ1-6; V gene: TRBV2; D gene: TRBD1; clone size: many; CDR3 DNA: TGTGCCAGCAGTTACAGGGGGCCTAATTCACCCCTCCACTTT; CDR3 protein: CASSYRGPNSPLHF
J gene: TRBJ2-3; V gene: TRBV5-1; D gene: .; clone size: .; CDR3 DNA: TGCGCCAGCAGCTTCGGGCAGGGCGTAACAGATACGCAGTATTTT; CDR3 protein: CASSFGQGVTDTQYF
J gene: TRBJ2-1; V gene: TRBV24-1; D gene: TRBD1; clone size: .; CDR3 DNA: TGTGCCACCCAGCGGCAGGGGGCGAGTGAGCAGTTCTTC; CDR3 protein: CATQRQGASEQFF
J gene: TRBJ1-5; V gene: TRBV18; D gene: .; clone size: .; CDR3 DNA: TGTGCCAGCTCACCATCAGATAGCAATCAGCCCCAGCATTTT; CDR3 protein: CASSPSDSNQPQHF
J gene: TRBJ1-1; V gene: TRBV6-5; D gene: .; clone size: .; CDR3 DNA: TGTGCCACCAAGGGGCGGTTGAACACTGAAGCTTTCTTT; CDR3 protein: CATKGRLNTEAFF
J gene: TRBJ1-3; V gene: TRBV5-5; D gene: .; clone size: .; CDR3 DNA: TGTGCCAGCAGCTTTGCCCGGCGGGGGAATGGAAACACCATATATTTT; CDR3 protein: CASSFARRGNGNTIYF
J gene: TRBJ1-2; V gene: TRBV28; D gene: TRBD1; clone size: .; CDR3 DNA: TGTGCCAGCAGCCTACAGGGGCGCACAACTAACTATGGCTACACCTTC; CDR3 protein: CASSLQGRTTNYGYTF
J gene: TRBJ1-1; V gene: TRBV6-5; D gene: TRBD1; clone size: .; CDR3 DNA: TGTGCCAGCAGCCCGGACAGGGGACAGATGAAAGCTTTCTTT; CDR3 protein: CASSPDRGQMKAFF
J gene: TRBJ1-1; V gene: TRBV28; D gene: .; clone size: .; CDR3 DNA: TGTGCCAGCAGTCCCGGAGATTTGAACACTGAAGCTTTCTTT; CDR3 protein: CASSPGDLNTEAFF
J gene: TRBJ1-2; V gene: TRBV27; D gene: .; clone size: .; CDR3 DNA: TGTGCCAGCAGTCTCCACAGGTTACAGGTCGATGGCTACACCTTC; CDR3 protein: CASSLHRLQVDGYTF
J gene: TRBJ1-2; V gene: TRBV19; D gene: .; clone size: .; CDR3 DNA: TGTGCCAGTAGTACCAGGGAAGGCAACTATGGCTACACCTTC; CDR3 protein: CASSTREGNYGYTF
J gene: TRBJ2-5; V gene: TRBV27; D gene: .; clone size: .; CDR3 DNA: TGTGCCAGCAGTCAACAGGGTGGGGAGACCCAGTACTTC; CDR3 protein: CASSQQGGETQYF
J gene: TRBJ2-1; V gene: TRBV28; D gene: TRBD1; clone size: .; CDR3 DNA: TGTGCCAGCAGTTTACATCGTGCAAGGGACAGGGATTACAATGAGCAGTTCTTC; CDR3 protein: CASSLHRARDRDYNEQFF
J gene: TRBJ2-7; V gene: TRBV3-1/TRBV3-2; D gene: .; clone size: .; CDR3 DNA: TGTGCCAGCAGCCAAGATCGGGGCTCGCGGGGCATTTCCTACGAGCAGTACTTC; CDR3 protein: CASSQDRGSRGISYEQYF
J gene: TRBJ1-4; V gene: TRBV7-2; D gene: TRBD1; clone size: once; CDR3 DNA: TGTGCCAGCAGCTTAGGAACAGGGGCCACGGGTGAAAAACTGTTTTTT; CDR3 protein: CASSLGTGATGEKLFF
J gene: TRBJ2-7; V gene: TRBV28; D gene: TRBD2; clone size: .; CDR3 DNA: TGTGCCAGCAGTTCTTCTAGCGGAATTTACGAGCAGTACTTC; CDR3 protein: CASSSSSGIYEQYF
J gene: TRBJ2-5; V gene: TRBV28; D gene: TRBD2; clone size: .; CDR3 DNA: TGTGCCAGCAGTGACTTGACACTAGCGGGGGAGACCCAGTACTTC; CDR3 protein: CASSDLTLAGETQYF
J gene: TRBJ2-3; V gene: TRBV5-1; D gene: TRBD2; clone size: .; CDR3 DNA: TGCGCCAGCAGCTTGCGGCCGGCTAGCGGGGGGGATACGCAGTATTTT; CDR3 protein: CASSLRPASGGDTQYF
J gene: TRBJ1-5; V gene: TRBV11-2; D gene: .; clone size: .; CDR3 DNA: TGTGCCAGCAGCTTAGGAGGGCCAAATCAGCCCCAGCATTTT; CDR3 protein: CASSLGGPNQPQHF
J gene: TRBJ2-5; V gene: TRBV14; D gene: TRBD2; clone size: .; CDR3 DNA: TGTGCCAGCAGCTCCATCTCCGGGACTAGCGGGCTGTACCAAGAGACCCAGTACTTC; CDR3 protein: CASSSISGTSGLYQETQYF
J gene: TRBJ2-2; V gene: TRBV19; D gene: .; clone size: once; CDR3 DNA: TGTGCCAGTAGTCCGGCCGGGACTTACACCGGGGAGCTGTTTTTT; CDR3 protein: CASSPAGTYTGELFF
J gene: TRBJ1-1; V gene: TRBV27; D gene: .; clone size: .; CDR3 DNA: TGTGCCAGCAGTCTCACAGGGACTGAAGCTTTCTTT; CDR3 protein: CASSLTGTEAFF
J gene: TRBJ2-7; V gene: TRBV6-5; D gene: .; clone size: .; CDR3 DNA: TGTGCCAGCAGCTCCCCCGGTACCAATTCCTACGAGCAGTACTTC; CDR3 protein: CASSSPGTNSYEQYF
J gene: TRBJ2-7; V gene: TRBV28; D gene: TRBD1; clone size: .; CDR3 DNA: TGTGCCAGCAGACCAGGGACAGGGGGCAGGTACGAGCAGTACTTC; CDR3 protein: CASRPGTGGRYEQYF
J gene: TRBJ1-1; V gene: TRBV11-2; D gene: .; clone size: once; CDR3 DNA: TGTGCCAGCAGCTTAGATCTTAATTTACTGAAGACTGAAGCTTTCTTT; CDR3 protein: CASSLDLNLLKTEAFF
J gene: TRBJ2-6; V gene: TRBV27; D gene: .; clone size: .; CDR3 DNA: TGTGCCAGTAGGGACTCAGGGAACTCTGGGGCCAACGTCCTGACTTTC; CDR3 protein: CASRDSGNSGANVLTF
J gene: TRBJ2-7; V gene: TRBV7-9; D gene: .; clone size: few; CDR3 DNA: TGTGCCAGCAGCGCTCGCGGCTACGAGCAGTACTTC; CDR3 protein: CASSARGYEQYF
J gene: TRBJ2-1; V gene: TRBV7-3; D gene: TRBD2; clone size: .; CDR3 DNA: TGTGCCAGCAGCAGCCGGGAGGGCCCTTACAATGAGCAGTTCTTC; CDR3 protein: CASSSREGPYNEQFF
J gene: TRBJ2-1; V gene: TRBV2; D gene: .; clone size: .; CDR3 DNA: TGTGCCAGCAGTGAAGATTTTACCTACAGGAGGGCCTATGAGCAGTTCTTC; CDR3 protein: CASSEDFTYRRAYEQFF
J gene: TRBJ1-3; V gene: TRBV21-1; D gene: .; clone size: .; CDR3 DNA: TGTGCCGAACGTATACGAAAGCCTGGAAACACCATATATTTT; CDR3 protein: CAERIRKPGNTIYF
J gene: TRBJ1-2; V gene: TRBV27; D gene: .; clone size: .; CDR3 DNA: TGTGCCAGCAAATCCGACCCCGCGACAGAGCTCTATGGCTACACCTTC; CDR3 protein: CASKSDPATELYGYTF
J gene: TRBJ2-7; V gene: TRBV6-5; D gene: TRBD2; clone size: .; CDR3 DNA: TGTGCCAGCAGCCCAGTACGTGGTAGCGGGTACGAGCAGTACTTC; CDR3 protein: CASSPVRGSGYEQYF